This T cell receptor beta chain comes out of a study of cytomegalovirus exposure and HLA in healthy donors. For this clone: Its antigen is not known. A junction boundary mismatches the germline segment, possibly from a read error.

General study findings and limits: CMV serostatus was the sole immune exposure information available.

The PCR made use of 60 Vbeta and 13 Jbeta primers. This table comes from immunoSEQ multiplex PCR, and its TCRdb copy is limited to in-frame clones, with some not included. Of roughly 240,000 clones in the sample, around 80% were seen once. The source is a woman in her 40s in good health and CMV-seropositive. The sample comprised PBMCs.

The CDR3 here is CASTRFREASTGELFF. CDR3 DNA: TGTGCCAGCACCCGCTTTAGGGAGGCGTCCACCGGGGAACTGTTTTTT. The chain uses TRBV7-2 and TRBJ2-2; D might be TRBD2 (6 bases). The CDR3 has 16 residues. Germline V gene lookup returns CDR1 SGHTA and CDR2 FQGNSA.